Reported below is one T cell receptor beta chain. Its antigen is currently unknown. The data originate from a study of OX40 agonist ivuxolimab in advanced cancers. Germline-derived CDR1 and CDR2 are SGHNT and YYREEE (reference sequence). The V gene lost 0 bases and the J gene lost 2 bases, with 15 bases spanning the gap. This CDR3 has 17 residues. Clones were read by immunoSEQ multiplex PCR, and TCRdb kept only the in-frame ones, dropping some. The table includes about 88,000 clones, more than 75% detected once. General study results and limits: In the expanded peripheral T cells, antigen specificity was never determined.

This chain connects TRBV5-4 to TRBJ2-1; D tentatively reads TRBD1 or TRBD2 (6 bases each). The material was CD4+ or CD8+ T cells sorted from blood, obtained in a trial of the OX40 agonist ivuxolimab. The sequence came from an adult with an advanced solid tumor such as melanoma, head and neck, liver or kidney cancer. The CDR3 is CASSLAGTRGAYNEQFF. DNA of the CDR3: TGTGCCAGCAGCTTGGCCGGTACTAGGGGGGCCTACAATGAGCAGTTCTTC.